This record concerns one T cell receptor (beta chain) sequence. The CDR3 extends over 15 amino acids. Unmatched junction bases numbered 7, after V lost 4 bases and J lost 2 bases. The germline V gene encodes CDR1 MNHEY and CDR2 SVGAGI. Per the original methods: Estimation of nucleated cell counts relied on the amplification of reference gene primers. TCRdb's table, derived via immunoSEQ multiplex PCR, lists solely in-frame clones and lacks some. The D gene and trimming were derived from the DNA, and the V and J assignments and clone size from that table. This sample yields roughly 150,000 clones, of which around 88% are seen a single time; less than 6.5% belongs to the top ten. This record comes from a study of blood T cell repertoires in COVID-19.

The clonotype comes from a human donor in a cohort sampled during active COVID-19. This chain links TRBV6-5 with TRBJ2-7; 8 positions agree with TRBD2. The sample taken for sequencing was peripheral blood. CDR3 in DNA: TGTGCCAGCAGTTCCACCTCGGGGGGGGCCTACGAGCAGTACTTC. Translating gives CASSSTSGGAYEQYF.